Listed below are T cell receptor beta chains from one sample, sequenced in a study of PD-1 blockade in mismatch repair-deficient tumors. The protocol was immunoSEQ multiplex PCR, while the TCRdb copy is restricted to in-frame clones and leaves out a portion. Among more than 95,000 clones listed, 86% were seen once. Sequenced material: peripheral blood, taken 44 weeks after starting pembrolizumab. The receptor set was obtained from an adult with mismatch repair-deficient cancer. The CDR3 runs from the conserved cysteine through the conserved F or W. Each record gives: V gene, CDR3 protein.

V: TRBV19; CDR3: CASSMTRPYQPQHF
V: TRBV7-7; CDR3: CASSLSGADACEQYF
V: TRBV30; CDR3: CAWSVGTSGYTDTQYF
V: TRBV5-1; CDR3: CASSPQGTGYEQYF
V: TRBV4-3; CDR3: CASSLATRVGGELFF
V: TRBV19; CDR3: CASSAGTVYEQYF
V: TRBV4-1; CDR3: CASSQRRGTSGRGLTGELFF
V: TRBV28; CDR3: CASSLLGRSGYEKLFF
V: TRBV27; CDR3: CASTPWLNTGELFF
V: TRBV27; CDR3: CASSSGHYREQYF
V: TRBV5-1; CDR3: CASSLVNWYSGGSGNTIYF
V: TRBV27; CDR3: CASTFSYEQYF
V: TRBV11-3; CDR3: CASSSGTGGFKEQYF
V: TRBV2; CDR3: CASSGGGTAEPQHF
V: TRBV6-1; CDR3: CASSIWWEGRGEQYF
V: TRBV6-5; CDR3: CASSYSGRGGDQPQHF
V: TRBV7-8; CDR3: CASSLGLLESYEQYF
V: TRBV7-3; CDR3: CASSLRVGNTEAFF
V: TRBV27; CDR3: CASSLSGPLRAHEQFF
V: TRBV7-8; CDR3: CASSLGYYEQYF
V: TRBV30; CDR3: CAWSAVAKNIQYF
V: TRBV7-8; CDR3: CASSSDRTNQETQYF
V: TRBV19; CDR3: CASSGWLAGYNEQFF
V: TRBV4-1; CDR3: CASSQAVGGGRDEQFF
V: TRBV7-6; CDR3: CASSLSGNQETQYF
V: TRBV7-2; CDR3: CASSSRGSYEQYF
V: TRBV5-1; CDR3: CASSIDPRGQETQYF
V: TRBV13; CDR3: CASSGGTSRDTGELFF
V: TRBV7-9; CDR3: CASRRDGNEQFF
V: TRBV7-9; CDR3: CASSVGSTSYEQYF
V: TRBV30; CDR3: CAWSEGGNQPQHF
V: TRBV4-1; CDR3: CASSQGIRNTEAFF
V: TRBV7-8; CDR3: CASSFTGQGKGETQYF
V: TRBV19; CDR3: CASSITTGQPQHF
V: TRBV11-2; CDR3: CASSFPPHTDTQYF
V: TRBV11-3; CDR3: CASSLSPGSSYEQYF
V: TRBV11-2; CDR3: CASSLALAGELFF
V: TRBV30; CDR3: CAWAVPGERRSKAFF
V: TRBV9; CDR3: CASSPSGLRPYEQYF
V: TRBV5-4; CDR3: CASSLVSGSQETQYF